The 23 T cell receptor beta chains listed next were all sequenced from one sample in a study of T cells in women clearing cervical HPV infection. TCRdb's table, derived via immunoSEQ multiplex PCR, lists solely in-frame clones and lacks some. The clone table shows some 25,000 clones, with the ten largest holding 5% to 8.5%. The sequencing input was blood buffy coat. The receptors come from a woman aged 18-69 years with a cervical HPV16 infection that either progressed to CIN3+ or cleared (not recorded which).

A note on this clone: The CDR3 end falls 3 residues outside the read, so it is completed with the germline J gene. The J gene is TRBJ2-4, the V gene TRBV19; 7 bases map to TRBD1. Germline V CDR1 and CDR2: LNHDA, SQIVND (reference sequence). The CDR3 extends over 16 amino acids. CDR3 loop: CASSISGRDSLYGQYF. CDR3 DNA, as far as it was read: TGTGCCAGTAGTATCTCCGGCCGGGACAGTCTCTATGGT.

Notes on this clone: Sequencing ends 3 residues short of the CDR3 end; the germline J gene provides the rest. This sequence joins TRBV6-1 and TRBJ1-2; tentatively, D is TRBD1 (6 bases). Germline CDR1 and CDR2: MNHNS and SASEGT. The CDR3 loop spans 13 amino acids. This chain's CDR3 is CASSEIQGRGYTF. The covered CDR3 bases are TGTGCCAGCAGTGAAATACAGGGTCGCGGC.

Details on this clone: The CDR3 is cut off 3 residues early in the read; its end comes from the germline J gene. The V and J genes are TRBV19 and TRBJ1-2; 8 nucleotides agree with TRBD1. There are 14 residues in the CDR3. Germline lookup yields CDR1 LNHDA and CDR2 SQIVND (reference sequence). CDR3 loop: CASSTDRESDTYTF. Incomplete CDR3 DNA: TGTGCCAGTAGTACGGACAGGGAATCAGATACC.

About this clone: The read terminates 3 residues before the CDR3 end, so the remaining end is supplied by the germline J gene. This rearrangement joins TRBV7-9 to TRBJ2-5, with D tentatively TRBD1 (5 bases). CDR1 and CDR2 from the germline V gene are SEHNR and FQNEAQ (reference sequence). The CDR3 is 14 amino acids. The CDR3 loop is CASRPGYSTDTQYF. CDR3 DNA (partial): TGTGCCAGCAGACCAGGGTATAGCACAGATACC. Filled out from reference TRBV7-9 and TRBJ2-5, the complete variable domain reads DTGVSQNPRHKITKRGQNVTFRCDPISEHNRLYWYRQTLGQGPEFLTYFQNEAQLEKSRLLSDRFSAERPKGSFSTLEIQRTEQGDSAMYLCASRPGYSTDTQYFGPGTRLLVL.

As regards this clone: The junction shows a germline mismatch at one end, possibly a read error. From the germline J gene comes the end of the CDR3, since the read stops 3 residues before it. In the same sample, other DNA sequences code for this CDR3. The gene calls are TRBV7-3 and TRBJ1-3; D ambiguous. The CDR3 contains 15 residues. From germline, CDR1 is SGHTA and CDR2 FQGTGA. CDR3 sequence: CASSPGALSGNTIYF. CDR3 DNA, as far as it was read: TGTGCCAGCAGCCCGGGTGCTCTCTCTGGAAACACA.

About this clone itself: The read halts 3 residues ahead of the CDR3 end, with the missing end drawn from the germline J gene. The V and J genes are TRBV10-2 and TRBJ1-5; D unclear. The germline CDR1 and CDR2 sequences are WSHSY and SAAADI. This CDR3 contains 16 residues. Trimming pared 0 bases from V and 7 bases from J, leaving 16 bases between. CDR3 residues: CASSESHNLLWQPQHF. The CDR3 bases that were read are TGCGCCAGCAGTGAGTCGCACAACCTTCTTTGGCAGCCC.

This CDR3 reads CASSDTGMTDTQYF. The DNA read from the CDR3 is TGTGCCAGCAGTGACACAGGGATGACAGATACG. This chain uses TRBV6-1 with TRBJ2-3; D possibly corresponds to TRBD1 (6 bases). The observed sequence ends 3 residues before the CDR3 terminus, with the missing tail filled in from the germline J gene. CDR3 length: 14 residues. The germline V and J ends were trimmed by 3 bases and 3 bases, with 10 bases remaining between them. Per the germline V gene, CDR1 is MNHNS and CDR2 is SASEGT.

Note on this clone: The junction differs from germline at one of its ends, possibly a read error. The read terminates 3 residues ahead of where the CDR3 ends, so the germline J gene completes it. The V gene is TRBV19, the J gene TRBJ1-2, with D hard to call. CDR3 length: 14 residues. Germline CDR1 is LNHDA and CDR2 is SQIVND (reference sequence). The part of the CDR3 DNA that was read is TGTGCCAGTAGTAATCGCGGGAGGGCCTATGAC. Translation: CASSNRGRAYD. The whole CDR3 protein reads CASSNRGRAYDYTF.

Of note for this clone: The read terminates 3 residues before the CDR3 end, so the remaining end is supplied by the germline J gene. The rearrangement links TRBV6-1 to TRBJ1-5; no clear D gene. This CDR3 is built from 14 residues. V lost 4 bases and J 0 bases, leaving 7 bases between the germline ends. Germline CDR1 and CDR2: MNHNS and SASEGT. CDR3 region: CASSAFYSNQPQHF. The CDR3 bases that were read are TGTGCCAGCAGTGCCTTTTATAGCAATCAGCCC.

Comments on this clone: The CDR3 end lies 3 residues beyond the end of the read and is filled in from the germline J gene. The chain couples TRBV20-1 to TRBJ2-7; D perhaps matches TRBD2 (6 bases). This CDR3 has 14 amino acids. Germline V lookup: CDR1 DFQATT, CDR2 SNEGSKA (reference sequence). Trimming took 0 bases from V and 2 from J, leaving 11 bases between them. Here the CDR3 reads CSARDRGNTYEQYF. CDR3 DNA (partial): TGCAGTGCTAGAGATCGGGGGAATACCTACGAG.

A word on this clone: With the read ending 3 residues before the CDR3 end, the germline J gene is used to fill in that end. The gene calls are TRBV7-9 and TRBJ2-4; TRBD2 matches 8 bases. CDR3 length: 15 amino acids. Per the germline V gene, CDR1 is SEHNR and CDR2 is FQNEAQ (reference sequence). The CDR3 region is CASSLERGLAYGQYF. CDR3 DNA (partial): TGTGCCAGCAGCTTAGAGCGGGGGTTGGCCTATGGT.

The DNA read from the CDR3 is TGCAGCGTTCGTCAGGGGCGAGATTCACCC. This encodes CSVRQGRDSP. The whole CDR3 protein is CSVRQGRDSPLHF. The chain uses TRBV29-1 and TRBJ1-6; weak D call: TRBD1 (6 bases). The read stops 3 residues short of the end of the CDR3; the missing end is completed from the germline J gene. This CDR3 spans 13 amino acids. With 5 bases removed from V and 8 bases from J, the gap between germline ends came to 13 bases. Germline CDR1 reads SQVTM; CDR2 reads ANQGSEA.

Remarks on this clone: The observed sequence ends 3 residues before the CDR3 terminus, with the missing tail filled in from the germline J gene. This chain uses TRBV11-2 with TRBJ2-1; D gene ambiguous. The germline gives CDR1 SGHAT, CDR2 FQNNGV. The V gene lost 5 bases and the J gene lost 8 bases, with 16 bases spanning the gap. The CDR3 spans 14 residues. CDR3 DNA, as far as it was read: TGTGCCAGCAGCCTCTTAGTGAGTATTCATGAG. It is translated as CASSLLVSIHE. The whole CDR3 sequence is CASSLLVSIHEQFF.

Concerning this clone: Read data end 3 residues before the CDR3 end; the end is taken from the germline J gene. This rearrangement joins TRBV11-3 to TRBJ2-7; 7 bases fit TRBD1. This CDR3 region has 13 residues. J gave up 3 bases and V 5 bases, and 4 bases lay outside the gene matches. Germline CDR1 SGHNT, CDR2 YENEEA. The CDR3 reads CASSKTGSYEQYF. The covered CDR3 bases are TGTGCCAGCAGCAAGACAGGGAGCTACGAG.

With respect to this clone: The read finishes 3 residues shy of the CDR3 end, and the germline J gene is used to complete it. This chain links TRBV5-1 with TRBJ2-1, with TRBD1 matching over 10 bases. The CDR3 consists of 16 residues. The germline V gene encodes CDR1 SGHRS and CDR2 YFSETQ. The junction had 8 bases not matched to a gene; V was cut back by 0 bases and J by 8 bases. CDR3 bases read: TGCGCCAGCAGCTTGGTAGGGACAGGGGATTGGCATGAG. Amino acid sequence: CASSLVGTGDWHE. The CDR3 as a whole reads CASSLVGTGDWHEQFF.

Here the CDR3 reads CASSEVTSGSTGNEQFF. The sequenced part of the CDR3 DNA is TGCGCCAGCAGTGAGGTAACTAGCGGGAGTACCGGCAATGAG. This chain joins TRBV10-1 and TRBJ2-1, with 11 bases fitting TRBD2. With the read ending 3 residues before the CDR3 end, the germline J gene is used to fill in that end. J was trimmed by 6 bases and V by 2 bases; bases with no gene match: 9. The V gene's germline CDR1 is WNHNN and CDR2 SYGVQD (reference sequence). This CDR3 is built from 17 residues.

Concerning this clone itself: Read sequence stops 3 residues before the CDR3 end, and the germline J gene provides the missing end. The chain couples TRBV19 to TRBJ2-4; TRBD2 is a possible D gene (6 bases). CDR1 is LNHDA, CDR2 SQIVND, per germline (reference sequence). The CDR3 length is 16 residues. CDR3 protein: CASSISASGRNYGQYF. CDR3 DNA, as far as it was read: TGTGCCAGTAGTATCTCGGCCTCAGGGAGGAACTATGGT.

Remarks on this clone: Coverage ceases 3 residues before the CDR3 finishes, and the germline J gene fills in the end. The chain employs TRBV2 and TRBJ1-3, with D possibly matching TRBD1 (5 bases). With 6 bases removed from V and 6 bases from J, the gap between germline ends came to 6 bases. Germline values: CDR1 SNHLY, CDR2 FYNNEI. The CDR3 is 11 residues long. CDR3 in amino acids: CASRGANTIYF. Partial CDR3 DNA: TGTGCCAGCAGAGGGGCAAACACC.

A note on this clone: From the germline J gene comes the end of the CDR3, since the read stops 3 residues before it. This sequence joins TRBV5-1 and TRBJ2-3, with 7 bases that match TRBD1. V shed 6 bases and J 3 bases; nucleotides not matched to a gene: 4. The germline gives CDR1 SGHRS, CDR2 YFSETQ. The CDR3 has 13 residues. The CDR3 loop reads CASKRGPTDTQYF. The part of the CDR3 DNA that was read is TGCGCCAGCAAGAGGGGGCCAACAGATACG. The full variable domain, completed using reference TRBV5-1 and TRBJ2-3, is KAGVTQTPRYLIKTRGQQVTLSCSPISGHRSVSWYQQTPGQGLQFLFEYFSETQRNKGNFPGRFSGRQFSNSRSEMNVSTLELGDSALYLCASKRGPTDTQYFGPGTRLTVL.

CDR3 bases read: TGCGCCAGCAGGAGAACCGGGACAGGGGACGGC. This gives the protein CASRRTGTGDG. The complete CDR3 reads CASRRTGTGDGYTF. V usage is TRBV5-1 and J usage is TRBJ1-2; the match to TRBD1 covers 10 bases. The read terminates 3 residues before the CDR3 end, so the remaining end is supplied by the germline J gene. There are 14 residues in the CDR3. From germline, CDR1 is SGHRS and CDR2 YFSETQ.

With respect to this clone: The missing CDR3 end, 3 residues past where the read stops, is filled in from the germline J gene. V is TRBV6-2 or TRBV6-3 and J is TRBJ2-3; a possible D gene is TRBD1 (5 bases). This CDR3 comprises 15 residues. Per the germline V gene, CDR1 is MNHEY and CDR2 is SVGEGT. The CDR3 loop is CASPRGNGLEETQYF. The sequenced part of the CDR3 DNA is TGTGCCAGCCCAAGGGGAAATGGTTTGGAAGAGACG.

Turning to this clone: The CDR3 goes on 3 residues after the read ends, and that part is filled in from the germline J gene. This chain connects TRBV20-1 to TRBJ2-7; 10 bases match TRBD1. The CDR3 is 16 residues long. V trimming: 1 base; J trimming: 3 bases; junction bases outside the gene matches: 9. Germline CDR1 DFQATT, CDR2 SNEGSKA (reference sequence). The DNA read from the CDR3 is TGCAGTGCTAGAGGATTGAGGGGACAGGGGTTCTACGAG. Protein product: CSARGLRGQGFYE. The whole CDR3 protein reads CSARGLRGQGFYEQYF.

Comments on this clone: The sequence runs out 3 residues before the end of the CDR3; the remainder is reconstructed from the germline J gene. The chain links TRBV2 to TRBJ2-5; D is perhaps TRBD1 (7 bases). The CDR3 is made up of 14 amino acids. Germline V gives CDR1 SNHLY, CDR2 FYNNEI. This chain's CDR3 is CASSEVGGTDTQYF. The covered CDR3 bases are TGTGCCAGCAGTGAGGTAGGAGGGACAGATACC.